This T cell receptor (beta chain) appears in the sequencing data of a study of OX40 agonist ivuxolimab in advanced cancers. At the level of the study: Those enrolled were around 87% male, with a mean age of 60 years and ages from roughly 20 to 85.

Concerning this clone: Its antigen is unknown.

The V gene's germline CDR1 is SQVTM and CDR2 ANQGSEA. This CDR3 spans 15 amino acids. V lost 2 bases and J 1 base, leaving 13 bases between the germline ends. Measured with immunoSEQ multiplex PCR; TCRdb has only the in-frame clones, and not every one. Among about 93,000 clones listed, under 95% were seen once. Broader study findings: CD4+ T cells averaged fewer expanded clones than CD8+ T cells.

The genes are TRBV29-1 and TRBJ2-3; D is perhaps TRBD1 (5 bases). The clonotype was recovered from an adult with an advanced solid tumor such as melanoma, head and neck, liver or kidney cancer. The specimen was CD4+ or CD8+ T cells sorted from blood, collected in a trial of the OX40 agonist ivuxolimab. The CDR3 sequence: CSVESDVGGTDTQYF. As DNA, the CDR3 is TGCAGCGTTGAATCCGATGTAGGGGGCACAGATACGCAGTATTTT.